The 31 T cell receptor beta chains given below trace back to one sample, sequenced in a study of brain T cells in children with intractable seizures. Sequencing used immunoSEQ multiplex PCR; TCRdb keeps in-frame clones, though not all of them. Counted here are some 80,000 clones, around 91% occurring once; the ten biggest clones make up roughly 25%. The sample in question was peripheral blood, obtained at surgery. These receptors were obtained from a girl aged 2-15 years with Rasmussen encephalitis and intractable seizures.

The chain joins TRBV2 to TRBJ1-3; D is undetermined. This CDR3 spans 13 amino acids. Deletions cut 1 base from V and 8 bases from J, with 9 bases between. Germline-derived CDR1 and CDR2 are SNHLY and FYNNEI. The CDR3 DNA is TGTGCCAGCAGTGAAGGCCGAGGGTACACCATATATTTT. Its translation is CASSEGRGYTIYF.

The chain couples TRBV19 to TRBJ2-4, with 9 nucleotides matching TRBD1. Trimming took 5 bases from V and 6 from J; bases not matched to a gene: 2. This CDR3 is 13 amino acids long. Germline-derived CDR1 and CDR2 are LNHDA and SQIVND (reference sequence). The CDR3 coding sequence is TGTGCCAGTAGTCGGGGACAGGGAAACATTCAGTACTTC. Amino acids: CASSRGQGNIQYF.

The rearrangement uses TRBV15 and TRBJ2-7; D unclear. The CDR3 extends over 14 amino acids. Trimming cost V 6 bases and J 0 bases, with 12 bases left between them. CDR1 and CDR2 from the germline V gene are LNHNV and YYDKDF (reference sequence). The DNA of the CDR3 is TGTGCCACCAGTCTAACCAGGCGCTCCTACGAGCAGTACTTC. Its translation is CATSLTRRSYEQYF.

The chain carries TRBV30 and TRBJ2-6; weak D call: TRBD1 (6 bases). The CDR3 is 14 residues long. Germline assignment: CDR1 GTSNPN and CDR2 SVGIG (reference sequence). Trimming removed 6 bases from V and 0 bases from J, with 9 bases in between. DNA for the CDR3: TGTGCCTGCCTGGACAGCTCTGGGGCCAACGTCCTGACTTTC. Amino acid sequence: CACLDSSGANVLTF.

V and J are TRBV25-1 and TRBJ1-2; a possible D gene is TRBD1 (5 bases). Deletions cut 7 bases from V and 5 bases from J, with 14 bases between. The germline gives CDR1 MGHDK, CDR2 SYGVNS. This CDR3 contains 13 residues. CDR3: CASTAGQGYGYTF. As DNA, the CDR3 is TGTGCCAGCACTGCGGGCCAGGGTTATGGCTACACCTTC.

DNA of the CDR3: TGCGCCAGCAGCCCGGACAGGGGGCGCGGCTACGAGCAGTACTTC. Its translation is CASSPDRGRGYEQYF. The V call is TRBV5-1, the J call TRBJ2-7, with 11 bases aligning to TRBD1. Germline values: CDR1 SGHRS, CDR2 YFSETQ. J was trimmed by 3 bases and V by 4 bases; bases with no gene match: 6. This CDR3 has 15 residues.

This chain connects TRBV6-5 to TRBJ1-3; no clear D. Trimming pared 6 bases from V and 1 base from J, leaving 7 bases between. Germline V gives CDR1 MNHEY, CDR2 SVGAGI. The CDR3 contains 13 residues. This CDR3 reads CASRLSSGNTIYF. Written as DNA, the CDR3 is TGTGCCAGCAGGCTGTCGTCTGGAAACACCATATATTTT.

The chain uses TRBV18 and TRBJ2-7, with TRBD1 as a possible D gene (5 bases). V lost 4 bases, J lost 1 base, and 11 bases lay in between. The V gene's germline CDR1 is KGHSH and CDR2 LQKENI. The CDR3 runs to 14 residues. The CDR3 protein is CASSQDTMSYEQYF. CDR3 sequence (DNA): TGTGCCAGCTCACAGGACACAATGTCCTACGAGCAGTACTTC. The complete variable domain, with remaining parts taken from reference TRBV18 and TRBJ2-7, reads NAGVMQNPRHLVRRRGQEARLRCSPMKGHSHVYWYRQLPEEGLKFMVYLQKENIIDESGMPKERFSAEFPKEGPSILRIQQVVRGDSAAYFCASSQDTMSYEQYFGPGTRLTVT.

The chain has TRBV28 and TRBJ2-1; 10 nucleotides line up with TRBD1. The CDR3 consists of 14 residues. V lost 9 bases, J lost 5 bases, and 7 bases stayed unmatched. Germline V gives CDR1 MDHEN, CDR2 SYDVKM. The CDR3 DNA is TGTGCCAGTCGTATGGGACAGGGGAACAATGAGCAGTTCTTC. The encoded protein is CASRMGQGNNEQFF. The full variable domain, in which reference TRBV28 and TRBJ2-1 provide the parts outside the CDR3, is DVKVTQSSRYLVKRTGEKVFLECVQDMDHENMFWYRQDPGLGLRLIYFSYDVKMKEKGDIPEGYSVSREKKERFSLILESASTNQTSMYLCASRMGQGNNEQFFGPGTRLTVL.

J is TRBJ2-3 and V is TRBV28; TRBD2 matches 9 bases. Germline CDR1 reads MDHEN; CDR2 reads SYDVKM. The CDR3 is made up of 14 amino acids. V lost 9 bases, J lost 12 bases, and 16 bases stayed unmatched. CDR3 sequence (DNA): TGTGCCAGTAGGGATAGCGGGAGCGGGTCCTCTCAGTATTTT. Its protein product is CASRDSGSGSSQYF.

The chain joins TRBV15 to TRBJ1-5; tentatively, D is TRBD1 (5 bases). CDR1 is LNHNV, CDR2 YYDKDF, per germline (reference sequence). Trimming removed 6 bases from V and 4 bases from J, with 10 bases in between. This CDR3 has 13 amino acids. The CDR3 protein is CATRSGGNQPQHF. CDR3 in DNA: TGTGCCACCAGGTCTGGGGGGAATCAGCCCCAGCATTTT. The full variable domain, in which reference TRBV15 and TRBJ1-5 provide the parts outside the CDR3, is DAMVIQNPRYQVTQFGKPVTLSCSQTLNHNVMYWYQQKSSQAPKLLFHYYDKDFNNEADTPDNFQSRRPNTSFCFLDIRSPGLGDTAMYLCATRSGGNQPQHFGDGTRLSIL.

This chain uses TRBV5-1 with TRBJ2-7; 7 nucleotides align to TRBD1. Per germline, CDR1 SGHRS and CDR2 YFSETQ. The CDR3 is 15 amino acids. The V gene end was trimmed by 2 bases and the J gene end by 5 bases; junction bases not matched to a gene: 10. The CDR3 reads CASSFTPGQLDEQYF. Here the CDR3 DNA reads TGCGCCAGCAGCTTCACCCCGGGACAGTTGGACGAGCAGTACTTC.

The chain links TRBV18 to TRBJ2-3; D call uncertain. Germline V gene lookup returns CDR1 KGHSH and CDR2 LQKENI. This CDR3 region has 13 residues. V dropped 3 bases and J dropped 0 bases, with 4 bases sitting between them. CDR3 loop: CASSPSSTDTQYF. The CDR3 DNA reads as TGTGCCAGCTCACCCTCAAGCACAGATACGCAGTATTTT.

The chain uses TRBV4-2 and TRBJ2-2; 10 positions match TRBD2. There are 18 residues in the CDR3. V lost 3 bases and J lost 8; bases outside the gene matches: 15. Germline V gene data show CDR1 as LGHNA and CDR2 as YNFKEQ. The CDR3 sequence is CASSQVGAGTSASGELFF. DNA for the CDR3: TGTGCCAGCAGCCAGGTGGGTGCCGGGACTAGCGCCTCGGGGGAGCTGTTTTTT.

This clone was found once. V usage is TRBV6-5 and J usage is TRBJ2-7; 7 positions match TRBD2. Germline V gene lookup returns CDR1 MNHEY and CDR2 SVGAGI. V shed 2 bases and J 4 bases; nucleotides not matched to a gene: 11. The length of the CDR3 is 16 residues. The CDR3 bases are TGTGCCAGCAGTTACGAAATCGGGAGGAGAAGATACGAGCAGTACTTC. Translated, it gives CASSYEIGRRRYEQYF.

The chain uses TRBV5-4 and TRBJ1-2; D uncertain. The length of the CDR3 is 11 residues. The V gene's germline CDR1 is SGHNT and CDR2 YYREEE (reference sequence). Deletions cut 0 bases from V and 8 bases from J, with 5 bases between. CDR3 nucleotides: TGTGCCAGCAGCTTGGTGGGCGGCTACACCTTC. This translates into CASSLVGGYTF.

The V call is TRBV19, the J call TRBJ1-4; a weak D match, TRBD1 (5 bases). Germline values: CDR1 LNHDA, CDR2 SQIVND (reference sequence). V gave up 0 bases and J gave up 6 bases, with 14 bases separating them. CDR3 length: 16 amino acids. Written as DNA, the CDR3 is TGTGCCAGTAGTATAGATCCAGGGCGCCTTGATGAAAAACTGTTTTTT. Translating it yields CASSIDPGRLDEKLFF. Using reference TRBV19 and TRBJ1-4 for the parts outside the CDR3, the full variable domain is DGGITQSPKYLFRKEGQNVTLSCEQNLNHDAMYWYRQDPGQGLRLIYYSQIVNDFQKGDIAEGYSVSREKKESFPLTVTSAQKNPTAFYLCASSIDPGRLDEKLFFGSGTQLSVL.

The chain carries TRBV15 and TRBJ2-3; 11 bases align to TRBD1. V shed 7 bases, J shed 5 bases, and the junction held 5 bases outside the gene matches. Germline-derived CDR1 and CDR2 are LNHNV and YYDKDF (reference sequence). This CDR3 is built from 14 residues. This chain's CDR3 is CATTGTGGEDTQYF. The DNA of the CDR3 is TGTGCCACCACCGGGACAGGGGGTGAAGATACGCAGTATTTT.

The chain recombines TRBV9 with TRBJ2-1, with 7 bases matching TRBD1. Germline V gene data show CDR1 as SGDLS and CDR2 as YYNGEE. V dropped 7 bases and J dropped 9; count of bases not matched to a gene: 19. The CDR3 has 16 residues. CDR3 nucleotide sequence: TGTGCCAGCTCCCGAACCGGGACAGCGGCATTAGGTGAGCAGTTCTTC. Its protein is CASSRTGTAALGEQFF.

The V call is TRBV28, the J call TRBJ2-3, with 8 nucleotides matching TRBD1. This CDR3 region has 15 residues. V trimming: 7 bases; J trimming: 5 bases; junction bases outside the gene matches: 11. Looked up from germline, CDR1 is MDHEN and CDR2 is SYDVKM. Here the CDR3 reads CASTQTGALGDTQYF. CDR3 nucleotides: TGTGCCAGCACCCAGACAGGGGCACTGGGAGATACGCAGTATTTT. Together with reference TRBV28 and TRBJ2-3, the CDR3 gives the full variable domain: DVKVTQSSRYLVKRTGEKVFLECVQDMDHENMFWYRQDPGLGLRLIYFSYDVKMKEKGDIPEGYSVSREKKERFSLILESASTNQTSMYLCASTQTGALGDTQYFGPGTRLTVL.

The CDR3 protein is CASSQGFYYGYTF. Here the CDR3 DNA reads TGCGCCAGCAGCCAAGGTTTCTACTATGGCTACACCTTC. V gene TRBV4-1 combines with J gene TRBJ1-2; D is unresolved. Trimming removed 1 base from V and 3 bases from J, with 6 bases in between. The CDR3 runs 13 residues. From germline, CDR1 is MGHRA and CDR2 YSYEKL.

This sequence joins TRBV5-1 and TRBJ2-7; a weak D match, TRBD1 (6 bases). The CDR3 runs to 14 residues. CDR1 is SGHRS, CDR2 YFSETQ, per germline. Between the trimmed V and J ends, which lost 3 bases and 3 bases, there was a span of 13 bases. CDR3 region: CASSSQTGLYEQYF. DNA for the CDR3: TGCGCCAGCAGCTCTCAAACAGGGCTCTACGAGCAGTACTTC. Complete variable domain (other parts from reference TRBV5-1 and TRBJ2-7): KAGVTQTPRYLIKTRGQQVTLSCSPISGHRSVSWYQQTPGQGLQFLFEYFSETQRNKGNFPGRFSGRQFSNSRSEMNVSTLELGDSALYLCASSSQTGLYEQYFGPGTRLTVT.

The rearrangement links TRBV5-4 to TRBJ2-1; D may be TRBD1 or TRBD2 (5 bases each). V shed 3 bases and J shed 8 bases, with 21 bases lying between them. Germline values: CDR1 SGHNT, CDR2 YYREEE (reference sequence). The CDR3 length is 16 residues. The CDR3 reads CASSSPGIGTGHEQFF. DNA of the CDR3: TGTGCCAGCAGCTCCCCGGGGATAGGGACGGGTCATGAGCAGTTCTTC.

This clone was recorded at least ten times. This chain links TRBV7-9 with TRBJ2-7; D is unresolved. The germline CDR1 and CDR2 sequences are SEHNR and FQNEAQ (reference sequence). There are 14 residues in the CDR3. V lost 1 base and J lost 5, with 12 bases in between. CDR3 sequence: CASSLGLGVDEQYF. For the CDR3, the DNA is TGTGCCAGCAGCTTAGGTCTGGGCGTCGACGAGCAGTACTTC.

Details on this clone: The junction shows a germline mismatch at one end, possibly a read error. The chain couples TRBV29-1 to TRBJ2-3, with a tentative D call TRBD1 (5 bases). Germline V gene sequence: CDR1 SQVTM, CDR2 ANQGSEA. CDR3 length: 15 residues. CDR3 sequence: CSVDLRQISTDTQYF. The CDR3 DNA reads TGCAGTGTTGACCTCAGACAGATTAGCACAGATACGCAGTATTTT.

The chain combines TRBV6-6 with TRBJ1-3, with a possible D match to TRBD1 (5 bases). This CDR3 is 15 amino acids long. V was clipped by 2 bases and J by 2 bases, with 10 bases between them. CDR1 is MNHNY, CDR2 SVGAGI, per germline (reference sequence). CDR3 sequence (DNA): TGTGCCAGCAGTTACGGGGGAACCCCTGGAAACACCATATATTTT. It is translated as CASSYGGTPGNTIYF.

The chain joins TRBV11-1 to TRBJ2-1; D unresolved. The germline V gene encodes CDR1 SGHAT and CDR2 FQDESV (reference sequence). CDR3 length equals 12 residues. V lost 5 bases to trimming and J lost 7 bases, with 9 bases between them. CDR3 DNA sequence: TGTGCCAGCAGCCGACTCCTTAATGAGCAGTTCTTC. It specifies CASSRLLNEQFF.

This sequence joins TRBV5-4 and TRBJ1-5, with D perhaps matching TRBD1 (6 bases). The CDR3 spans 16 residues. V was trimmed by 5 bases and J by 2 bases, leaving 17 bases between them. Germline V gene sequence: CDR1 SGHNT, CDR2 YYREEE (reference sequence). CDR3 protein: CASRPYQGLGNQPQHF. The CDR3 nucleotides read TGTGCCAGCAGACCATATCAGGGGCTTGGCAATCAGCCCCAGCATTTT.

This chain links TRBV4-1 with TRBJ2-4; 11 nucleotides line up with TRBD1. Trimming at V came to 1 base and at J to 10 bases, leaving 6 bases not matched to a gene. CDR1 is MGHRA, CDR2 YSYEKL, per germline. This CDR3 comprises 15 residues. CDR3 sequence: CASSQVLRDRGIQYF. CDR3 bases: TGCGCCAGCAGCCAAGTCCTCCGGGACAGGGGGATTCAGTACTTC.

This clone showed up just once. The V and J genes are TRBV2 and TRBJ1-4, with D perhaps matching TRBD1 (6 bases). V lost 3 bases and J lost 4, with 12 bases in between. Germline CDR1 reads SNHLY; CDR2 reads FYNNEI. The CDR3 length is 15 residues. CDR3 region: CASSDGGVGNEKLFF. The CDR3, as DNA: TGTGCCAGCAGTGATGGGGGCGTGGGTAATGAAAAACTGTTTTTT.

Here the CDR3 DNA reads TGTGCCAGCAGTTACTCGAGGGTAACCTACGAGCAGTACTTC. Translated, it gives CASSYSRVTYEQYF. The V and J genes are TRBV6-2 or TRBV6-3 and TRBJ2-7, with D possibly TRBD2 on 5 matching bases. The CDR3 sequence is 14 residues long. The germline CDR1 and CDR2 sequences are MNHEY and SVGEGT. The germline V and J ends were trimmed by 0 bases and 2 bases, with 8 bases remaining between them.